The clone carrying this T cell receptor beta chain has only a few counts. Antigen unknown. This entry belongs to a study of T cells in Graves' hyperthyroidism and ophthalmopathy. What was amplified from RNA transcripts were TCR beta CDR3 regions. TCR CDR3 regions were first amplified by RT-PCR with HTBI primers. TCRdb reanalysed the multiplex PCR reads using MiXCR and keeps one entry per CDR3 protein. The table shows about 580,000 distinct CDR3 sequences, with 11% to 15% occurring only once. The study, taken as a whole, reports: A model of 13 V-J pairs discriminated ophthalmopathy from stable hyperthyroidism.

It was 10 ml of fresh peripheral blood that supplied the PBMCs. V was pared by 3 bases and J by 6 bases, with 7 bases of the junction left unmatched. CDR1 and CDR2 from the germline V gene are LGHDT and YNNKEL (reference sequence). The CDR3 extends over 15 amino acids. The receptor's source is a woman aged 25-40 years with Graves' hyperthyroidism that later progressed to Graves' ophthalmopathy. Sequencing was performed on blood. V usage is TRBV3-1 and J usage is TRBJ2-1; 8 bases match TRBD2. Here the CDR3 reads CASSQPGLGINEQFF. In nucleotides, the CDR3 is TGTGCCAGCAGCCAGCCGGGACTAGGGATCAATGAGCAGTTCTTC.